This T cell receptor (beta chain) was obtained from a study of shared clonotypes between healthy human individuals. Study-wide findings and caveats: Larger richness was generally estimated for naive than memory subsets. Enrolling few donors narrowed the genetic and exposure-history diversity that was represented. Shared clonotypes: approximately 4.5% naive CD4, 3% to 3.5% naive CD8, 2.3% memory CD4, about 0.41% memory CD8.

Samples underwent the assay at deep level. Assay: immunoSEQ multiplex PCR; the TCRdb copy retains only in-frame clones and omits some. The table lists roughly 2.1 million clones, approximately 94% of them singletons. CD45RO-negative CD8 cells positively selected for CCR7 made up the naive population, which excluded terminally differentiated effector memory CD45RA+ cells. Points on this clone: Antigen: not known.

Specimen: naive CD8+ T cells from PBMCs. The origin of this receptor is a young man in good health. Some clones in this sample may be carry-over from other donors' samples.

CDR3 sequence: CASSLLSSRMDEQFF. The CDR3 DNA reads TGTGCCAGCAGCTTACTTTCTAGCCGTATGGATGAGCAGTTCTTC. This chain uses TRBV7-3 with TRBJ2-1; TRBD2 might be the D (5 bases). CDR3 length: 15 residues. Between the trimmed V and J ends, which lost 2 bases and 8 bases, there was a span of 16 bases. Per the germline V gene, CDR1 is SGHTA and CDR2 is FQGTGA.